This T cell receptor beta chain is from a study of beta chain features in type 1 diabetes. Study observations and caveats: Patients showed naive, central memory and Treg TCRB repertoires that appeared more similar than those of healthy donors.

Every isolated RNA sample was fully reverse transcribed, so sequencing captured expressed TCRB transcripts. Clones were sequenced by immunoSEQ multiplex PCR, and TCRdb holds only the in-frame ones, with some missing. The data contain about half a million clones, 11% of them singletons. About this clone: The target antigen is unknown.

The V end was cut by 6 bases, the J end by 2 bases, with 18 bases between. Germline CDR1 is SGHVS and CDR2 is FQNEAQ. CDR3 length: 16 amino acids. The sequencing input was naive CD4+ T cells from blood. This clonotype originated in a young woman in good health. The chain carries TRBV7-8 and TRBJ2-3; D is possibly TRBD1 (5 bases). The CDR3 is CASSPTRAFYTDTQYF. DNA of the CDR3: TGTGCCAGCAGTCCTACCAGGGCCTTCTACACAGATACGCAGTATTTT.